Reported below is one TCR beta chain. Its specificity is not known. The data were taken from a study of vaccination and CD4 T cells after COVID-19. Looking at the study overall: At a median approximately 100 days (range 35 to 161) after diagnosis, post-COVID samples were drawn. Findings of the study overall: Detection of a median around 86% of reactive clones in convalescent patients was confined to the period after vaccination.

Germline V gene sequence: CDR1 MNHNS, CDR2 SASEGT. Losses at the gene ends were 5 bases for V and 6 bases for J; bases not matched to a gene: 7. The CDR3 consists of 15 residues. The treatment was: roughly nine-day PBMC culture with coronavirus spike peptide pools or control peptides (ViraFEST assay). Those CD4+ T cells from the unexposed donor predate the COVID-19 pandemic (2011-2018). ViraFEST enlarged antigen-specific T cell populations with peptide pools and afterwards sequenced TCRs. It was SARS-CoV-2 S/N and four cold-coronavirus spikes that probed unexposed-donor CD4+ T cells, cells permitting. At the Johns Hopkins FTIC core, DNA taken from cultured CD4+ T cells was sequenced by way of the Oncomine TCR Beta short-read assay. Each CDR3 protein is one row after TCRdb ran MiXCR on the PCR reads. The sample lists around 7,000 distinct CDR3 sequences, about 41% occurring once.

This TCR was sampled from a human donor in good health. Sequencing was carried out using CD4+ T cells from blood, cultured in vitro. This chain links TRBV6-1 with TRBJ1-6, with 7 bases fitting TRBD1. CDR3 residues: CASSRGTEANSPLHF. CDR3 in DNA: TGTGCCAGCAGTCGGGGGACAGAAGCTAATTCACCCCTCCACTTT.